Presented here are 9 T cell receptor beta chains from one specimen sequenced in a study of blood T cell repertoires in COVID-19. Measured with immunoSEQ multiplex PCR; TCRdb has only the in-frame clones, and not every one. The sample yields over 150,000 clones, around 79% seen once. The sample was peripheral blood. All receptors derive from a man older than 75 with acute or convalescent COVID-19.

The rearrangement joins TRBV19 to TRBJ1-4, with 9 bases that match TRBD1. Germline trimming cut 5 bases from V and 8 bases from J; bases unmatched to any gene: 9. The CDR3 is made up of 15 amino acids. Germline V gene lookup returns CDR1 LNHDA and CDR2 SQIVND (reference sequence). CDR3 DNA sequence: TGTGCCAGTAGTTTATCCGGGACAGGGTGGGAAAAACTGTTTTTT. Residues: CASSLSGTGWEKLFF.

On this clone: The same CDR3 can be traced to other DNA sequences in this sample. The CDR3 reads CASSLGQGGQPQHF. Written as DNA, the CDR3 is TGTGCCAGCAGCTTAGGACAGGGCGGCCAGCCCCAGCATTTT. The chain couples TRBV7-9 to TRBJ1-5; TRBD1 aligns across 7 bases. The germline V gene encodes CDR1 SEHNR and CDR2 FQNEAQ (reference sequence). The CDR3 is 14 amino acids. The V gene end was trimmed by 1 base and the J gene end by 7 bases; junction bases not matched to a gene: 4.

The chain carries TRBV5-4 and TRBJ2-3, with TRBD2 matching over 8 bases. The CDR3 covers 15 residues. Germline trimming cut 5 bases from V and 5 bases from J; bases unmatched to any gene: 10. Germline assignment: CDR1 SGHNT and CDR2 YYREEE (reference sequence). DNA for the CDR3: TGTGCCAGCAGTACCAGCGGGGGAGTAGTAGATACGCAGTATTTT. Its protein is CASSTSGGVVDTQYF.

The genes are TRBV2 and TRBJ2-2; tentative D call: TRBD1 (5 bases). The CDR3 has 15 residues. Germline-derived CDR1 and CDR2 are SNHLY and FYNNEI. The V gene lost 8 bases and the J gene lost 1 base, with 14 bases spanning the gap. The DNA for the CDR3 is TGTGCCAGCCAGGGTAATGGGATGAACACCGGGGAGCTGTTTTTT. It translates to CASQGNGMNTGELFF.

This clone has just a few counts. The chain combines TRBV28 with TRBJ1-6, with no clear D. The V and J ends lost 6 bases and 10 bases respectively, with 16 bases between them. CDR3 length equals 14 residues. Germline values: CDR1 MDHEN, CDR2 SYDVKM. The CDR3, as DNA: TGTGCCAGCAGCCCCGGTACGGGTGGCTCACCCCTCCACTTT. Its translation is CASSPGTGGSPLHF.

J is TRBJ1-5 and V is TRBV7-2; perhaps TRBD1 as D (5 bases). V was pared by 4 bases and J by 6 bases, with 13 bases between. Germline CDR1 SGHTA, CDR2 FQGNSA. The CDR3 is 14 amino acids. The CDR3 DNA reads as TGTGCCAGCAGCTATGGACAATCGGGTCAGCCCCAGCATTTT. Protein sequence: CASSYGQSGQPQHF.

The V gene is TRBV5-1, the J gene TRBJ2-1; D is undetermined. Trimming took off 4 bases at V and 2 bases at J, with 7 bases between the two ends. The CDR3 consists of 13 residues. Germline CDR1 SGHRS, CDR2 YFSETQ. The chain's CDR3 is CASSPGTYNEQFF. For the CDR3, the DNA is TGCGCCAGCAGCCCGGGTACCTACAATGAGCAGTTCTTC.

J is TRBJ1-2 and V is TRBV7-9; 7 positions agree with TRBD1. Germline V lookup: CDR1 SEHNR, CDR2 FQNEAQ (reference sequence). Losses at the gene ends were 5 bases for V and 4 bases for J; bases not matched to a gene: 10. The CDR3 extends over 15 amino acids. CDR3 sequence (DNA): TGTGCCAGCAGCCAATTGGACAGGAGCGCCTATGGCTACACCTTC. Amino acid sequence: CASSQLDRSAYGYTF.

V and J are TRBV19 and TRBJ1-2; no definite D call. The CDR3 spans 10 residues. Germline loops: CDR1 LNHDA, CDR2 SQIVND (reference sequence). V was shortened by 7 bases and J by 7 bases, with 7 bases between the two germline ends. CDR3 in DNA: TGTGCCAGTAAGTCGGGTGGCTACACCTTC. This translates into CASKSGGYTF.